The 18 T cell receptor beta chains reported below all come from one sample, sequenced in a study of cytomegalovirus exposure and HLA in healthy donors. 60 Vbeta and 13 Jbeta primers were used in PCR. Some clones are missing from TCRdb's copy, which holds only in-frame ones; the method was immunoSEQ multiplex PCR. This sample has about 200,000 clones, with around 78% found just once. Sequencing input: PBMCs. The receptors originated from a man aged 30 to 45 in good health and CMV-seronegative.

There are a few counts of this clone. V gene TRBV15 combines with J gene TRBJ2-3; TRBD1 agrees at 8 bases. The CDR3 is 15 residues long. Germline V gene sequence: CDR1 LNHNV, CDR2 YYDKDF (reference sequence). The junction had 9 bases not matched to a gene; V was cut back by 8 bases and J by 2 bases. Here the CDR3 DNA reads TGTGCCACCTCTCAGGGGGCGGTCGTCACAGATACGCAGTATTTT. It is translated as CATSQGAVVTDTQYF.

The chain is built from TRBV27 and TRBJ2-3, with 8 bases identical to TRBD2. Losses at the gene ends were 5 bases for V and 0 bases for J; bases not matched to a gene: 7. This CDR3 is built from 16 residues. Looked up from germline, CDR1 is MNHEY and CDR2 is SMNVEV (reference sequence). CDR3 amino acids: CASSTLTSESTDTQYF. The CDR3, as DNA: TGTGCCAGCAGTACGTTGACTAGCGAGAGCACAGATACGCAGTATTTT.

The chain is built from TRBV9 and TRBJ2-5; D might be TRBD2 (6 bases). The DNA end favors TRBJ2-7, so the J call may be wrong. This CDR3 comprises 15 residues. From germline, CDR1 is SGDLS and CDR2 YYNGEE. The CDR3 DNA reads TGTGCCAGCAGCGTAGTAGCGGAAGCCTCCTACGAGCAGTACTTC. Translating gives CASSVVAEASYEQYF.

The genes are TRBV19 and TRBJ1-5, with 9 bases that match TRBD1. This CDR3 is built from 20 residues. Germline V CDR1 and CDR2: LNHDA, SQIVND (reference sequence). V trimming: 3 bases; J trimming: 0 bases; junction bases outside the gene matches: 15. In DNA, the CDR3 is TGTGCCAGTAGTATTTCCCCGGACAGGGGAGCGTCTGATAGCAATCAGCCCCAGCATTTT. Amino acid sequence: CASSISPDRGASDSNQPQHF.

For this clone: One end of the junction is discordant with germline, which a read error may explain. The chain carries TRBV7-7 and TRBJ2-2; D is possibly TRBD2 (5 bases). Germline CDR1 SSHAT, CDR2 FNYEAQ (reference sequence). The CDR3 length is 15 residues. This chain's CDR3 is CASSLSGANTGELFF. The CDR3 nucleotides are TGTGCTAGCAGCCTAAGCGGCGCGAACACCGGGGAGCTGTTTTTT. Full variable domain (missing parts from reference TRBV7-7 and TRBJ2-2): GAGVSQSPRYKVTKRGQDVTLRCDPISSHATLYWYQQALGQGPEFLTYFNYEAQPDKSGLPSDRFSAERPEGSISTLTIQRTEQRDSAMYRCASSLSGANTGELFFGEGSRLTVL.

This chain links TRBV29-1 with TRBJ2-2; D is perhaps TRBD1 (6 bases). V was clipped by 6 bases and J by 0 bases, with 11 bases between them. Germline V CDR1 and CDR2: SQVTM, ANQGSEA. The CDR3 has 14 residues. CDR3 nucleotide sequence: TGCAGCGTAGCACAGGGATCGAACACCGGGGAGCTGTTTTTT. It encodes CSVAQGSNTGELFF.

The chain joins TRBV2 to TRBJ2-1; no firm D call. In germline, CDR1 is SNHLY, CDR2 FYNNEI. CDR3 length: 12 amino acids. The germline V and J ends were trimmed by 8 bases and 4 bases, with 9 bases remaining between them. The CDR3: CASPNQYNEQFF. In DNA form, the CDR3 reads TGTGCCAGCCCAAACCAGTACAATGAGCAGTTCTTC.

This clone was recorded once. The CDR3 coding sequence is TGTGCCAGCACCTGGGACAGGGACAATGAGCAGTTCTTC. The encoded protein is CASTWDRDNEQFF. V usage is TRBV2 and J usage is TRBJ2-1, with TRBD1 matching over 9 bases. Trimming at V came to 7 bases and at J to 5 bases, leaving 3 bases not matched to a gene. The germline V gene encodes CDR1 SNHLY and CDR2 FYNNEI. This CDR3 contains 13 residues.

The chain joins TRBV28 to TRBJ2-7; 7 nucleotides agree with TRBD1. V dropped 10 bases and J dropped 3; count of bases not matched to a gene: 6. This CDR3 is built from 12 residues. CDR1 and CDR2 from the germline V gene are MDHEN and SYDVKM. This chain's CDR3 is CATRGTVYEQYF. In DNA, the CDR3 is TGTGCCACTCGTGGGACAGTCTACGAGCAGTACTTC.

The V and J genes are TRBV19 and TRBJ1-5; perhaps TRBD1 as D (5 bases). Germline V lookup: CDR1 LNHDA, CDR2 SQIVND (reference sequence). The CDR3 extends over 15 amino acids. V lost 7 bases and J lost 0, with 13 bases in between. The CDR3 region is CASTGQTHSNQPQHF. DNA for the CDR3: TGTGCCAGTACAGGGCAGACCCATAGCAATCAGCCCCAGCATTTT.

The genes are TRBV28 and TRBJ2-1; the D gene is possibly TRBD2 (6 bases). Trimming pared 6 bases from V and 8 bases from J, leaving 23 bases between. This CDR3 spans 16 amino acids. CDR1 and CDR2 from the germline V gene are MDHEN and SYDVKM. CDR3 region: CASRGPGLQAGYEQFF. CDR3 DNA: TGTGCCAGCAGGGGGCCGGGACTTCAGGCGGGCTATGAGCAGTTCTTC.

The V call is TRBV5-1, the J call TRBJ2-3; 9 nucleotides agree with TRBD1. The junction had 10 bases not matched to a gene; V was cut back by 4 bases and J by 4 bases. Germline V gene lookup returns CDR1 SGHRS and CDR2 YFSETQ. The length of the CDR3 is 16 residues. This chain's CDR3 is CASSPRGQGVPDTQYF. The DNA for the CDR3 is TGCGCCAGCAGCCCAAGGGGACAGGGAGTTCCAGATACGCAGTATTTT.

The chain carries TRBV4-1 and TRBJ1-5, with D perhaps TRBD1 (5 bases). V dropped 4 bases and J dropped 0 bases, with 19 bases sitting between them. In germline, CDR1 is MGHRA, CDR2 YSYEKL. This CDR3 contains 18 residues. CDR3: CASSPGGGRIISNQPQHF. Here the CDR3 DNA reads TGCGCCAGCAGCCCCGGGGGAGGGAGAATTATTAGCAATCAGCCCCAGCATTTT.

This clone occurred once. The chain uses TRBV10-2 and TRBJ1-6, with 7 bases matching TRBD1. Per germline, CDR1 WSHSY and CDR2 SAAADI. The CDR3 is 15 residues long. V dropped 6 bases and J dropped 5; count of bases not matched to a gene: 7. CDR3 DNA: TGCGCCAGCAGGGGCCAGGGACAGAATAATTCACCCCTCCACTTT. The encoded protein is CASRGQGQNNSPLHF.

The chain carries TRBV5-1 and TRBJ2-3; 14 bases align to TRBD2. The CDR3 covers 19 residues. CDR1 and CDR2 from the germline V gene are SGHRS and YFSETQ. V trimming: 0 bases; J trimming: 4 bases; junction bases outside the gene matches: 10. CDR3 loop: CASSLDLRLAGGPADTQYF. DNA for the CDR3: TGCGCCAGCAGCTTGGACTTGAGACTAGCGGGAGGGCCGGCAGATACGCAGTATTTT.

The chain has TRBV21-1 and TRBJ2-7; the D call of TRBD2 is as the table states it, not checked on the DNA. TRBV21-1 is a known pseudogene. The CDR3 totals 16 residues. The CDR3 sequence is CASSKGTSGGSYEQYF. The CDR3 DNA sequence: TGTGCCAGCAGCAAAGGCACTAGCGGGGGCTCCTACGAGCAGTACTTC.

This chain joins TRBV10-3 and TRBJ2-7; 8 bases line up with TRBD2. V shed 5 bases and J 4 bases; nucleotides not matched to a gene: 4. Germline loops: CDR1 ENHRY, CDR2 SYGVKD. CDR3 size: 13 residues. CDR3 amino acids: CAISSGSSYEQYF. The DNA of the CDR3 is TGTGCCATCAGTAGCGGGAGCAGTTACGAGCAGTACTTC.

V gene TRBV20-1 combines with J gene TRBJ2-5; possibly TRBD1 for D (5 bases). CDR1 is DFQATT and CDR2 is SNEGSKA in the germline V gene (reference sequence). With 8 bases removed from V and 2 bases from J, the gap between germline ends came to 9 bases. This CDR3 spans 11 amino acids. DNA of the CDR3: TGCAGTACCGACAGTCAAGAGACCCAGTACTTC. Translated: CSTDSQETQYF.